The 32 T cell receptor beta chains below were found in one sample sequenced in a study of CD8+CD57+ T cells in acquired aplastic anemia listed by TCRdb under 2018. TCRdb names Illumina HiSeq 2000 as the instrument used. Genomic DNA was used as template for profiling of TCR beta VDJ combinations and CDR3 sequences. TCRdb itself trimmed the public reads at Q25 with fastp, ran MiXCR and retained productive beta chains. A single entry per CDR3 protein holds the most common genes and DNA from its merged rows. A total of about 160,000 distinct CDR3 sequences appear in this sample, around 40% of them only once. The leading ten clones occupy about 1.1% of the sample. Sequencing input: sorted CD4+, CD8+, or CD8+CD57+ T cells (not recorded which) from PBMCs. Receptor source: a human donor in good health.

For the CDR3, the DNA is TGTGCCAGCAGCTTAGGTGGGACAGGGAATTCACCCCTCCACTTT. It codes for CASSLGGTGNSPLHF. This sequence joins TRBV7-3 and TRBJ1-6, with TRBD1 matching over 9 bases. Germline values: CDR1 SGHTA, CDR2 FQGTGA. J lost 7 bases, V lost 2 bases, and 3 bases had no gene match. CDR3 size: 15 residues. Full variable domain (remainder filled in from reference TRBV7-3 and TRBJ1-6): GAGVSQTPSNKVTEKGKYVELRCDPISGHTALYWYRQSLGQGPEFLIYFQGTGAADDSGLPNDRFFAVRPEGSVSTLKIQRTERGDSAVYLCASSLGGTGNSPLHFGNGTRLTVT.

This clonotype was detected many times. Possible read error: a much larger clone is one base away. The chain combines TRBV15 with TRBJ1-4, with 9 bases identical to TRBD1. Germline V CDR1 and CDR2: LNHNV, YYDKDF (reference sequence). The CDR3 is 14 amino acids. The CDR3 reads CATSRDRVGERLFF. CDR3 in DNA: TGTGCCACCAGCCGGGACAGGGTCGGGGAAAGACTGTTTTTT.

This clonotype was seen only a few times. CDR3 sequence: CASSYSGGGASEQYF. In DNA, the CDR3 is TGTGCCAGCAGTTACTCAGGCGGGGGGGCCTCCGAGCAGTACTTC. V is TRBV6-5 and J is TRBJ2-7, with 9 positions matching TRBD2. CDR1 is MNHEY, CDR2 SVGAGI, per germline. The CDR3 is 15 residues long. The ends lost 0 bases at V and 6 bases at J; junction bases unmatched: 6.

The table lists this clonotype with many counts. The V and J genes are TRBV3-1 and TRBJ2-7; 10 nucleotides match TRBD2. Germline CDR1 and CDR2: LGHDT and YNNKEL (reference sequence). The CDR3 is made up of 13 amino acids. Germline trimming cut 6 bases from V and 4 bases from J; bases unmatched to any gene: 3. In nucleotides, the CDR3 is TGTGCCAGCAGTCGAGCGGGGGGGTACGAGCAGTACTTC. Translating it yields CASSRAGGYEQYF.

This clonotype has a count of ten or more. This sequence joins TRBV7-3 and TRBJ2-1; 8 bases map to TRBD2. Germline assignment: CDR1 SGHTA and CDR2 FQGTGA. The CDR3 contains 15 residues. J was trimmed by 5 bases and V by 5 bases; bases with no gene match: 8. Written as DNA, the CDR3 is TGTGCCAGCAGCCCTGGACTAGCACCCCACAATGAGCAGTTCTTC. Its translation is CASSPGLAPHNEQFF.

Worth noting for this clonotype: With a much larger clone just one base away, this may be a read error. This sequence joins TRBV7-2 and TRBJ2-3; either TRBD1 or TRBD2 may supply D (5 bases each). This CDR3 region has 13 residues. V was shortened by 5 bases and J by 8 bases, with 14 bases between the two germline ends. From germline, CDR1 is SGHTA and CDR2 FQGNSA. The CDR3 loop is CASSTGTVGTQYF. The CDR3 nucleotides are TGTGCCAGCAGCACCGGGACCGTGGGTACGCAGTATTTT.

This clonotype came up many times. CDR3 loop: CASSLYGTSFDTQYF. CDR3 nucleotide sequence: TGTGCCAGCAGTTTATATGGGACTAGCTTCGATACGCAGTATTTT. V usage is TRBV12-3 or TRBV12-4 and J usage is TRBJ2-3; 9 nucleotides line up with TRBD2. CDR3 size: 15 residues. Losses at the gene ends were 2 bases for V and 6 bases for J; bases not matched to a gene: 6.

Points on this clonotype: One base away lies a much larger clone, so this may be a sequencing read error. The chain has TRBV7-3 and TRBJ2-2, with 10 nucleotides matching TRBD2. Trimming cost V 8 bases and J 1 base; bases outside gene matches: 7. Germline V CDR1 and CDR2: SGHTA, FQGTGA. The length of the CDR3 is 16 residues. DNA of the CDR3: TGTGCCAGCCACTCTAGCGGGGGCAAGAACACCGGGGAGCTGTTTTTT. Translating it yields CASHSSGGKNTGELFF. Full variable domain (missing parts from reference TRBV7-3 and TRBJ2-2): GAGVSQTPSNKVTEKGKYVELRCDPISGHTALYWYRQSLGQGPEFLIYFQGTGAADDSGLPNDRFFAVRPEGSVSTLKIQRTERGDSAVYLCASHSSGGKNTGELFFGEGSRLTVL.

In nucleotides, the CDR3 is TGTGCCAGCAGTGTGGAGAAGATTTCACCCCTCCACTTT. It is translated as CASSVEKISPLHF. This chain uses TRBV2 with TRBJ1-6; no clear D gene. Trimming stripped 4 bases from V and 9 bases from J, with 10 bases between. This CDR3 has 13 residues. Germline V gene lookup returns CDR1 SNHLY and CDR2 FYNNEI.

Ten or more counts support this clonotype. The rearrangement joins TRBV7-6 to TRBJ2-3; D call uncertain. The V gene's germline CDR1 is SGHVS and CDR2 FNYEAQ. The V end lost 1 base, the J end lost 9 bases, and 11 bases lay between the germline ends. The CDR3 runs 13 residues. CDR3 sequence reads: CASSLGRAETQYF. CDR3 DNA: TGTGCCAGCAGCTTAGGCCGGGCTGAGACGCAGTATTTT.

V usage is TRBV20-1 and J usage is TRBJ1-4, with 9 bases matching TRBD1. CDR3 length equals 14 residues. Germline assignment: CDR1 DFQATT and CDR2 SNEGSKA (reference sequence). Trimming cost V 2 bases and J 7 bases; bases outside gene matches: 5. The DNA for the CDR3 is TGCAGTGCTAGAAGACAGGGGGTGGTTGAAAAACTGTTTTTT. Translating gives CSARRQGVVEKLFF.

This clonotype was seen many times. CDR3 DNA sequence: TGTGCCAGTAGTCTCGACAGAGTGAACACTGAAGCTTTCTTT. As protein: CASSLDRVNTEAFF. This sequence joins TRBV19 and TRBJ1-1; D may be TRBD1 (5 bases). The germline CDR1 and CDR2 sequences are LNHDA and SQIVND (reference sequence). CDR3 size: 14 residues. V was clipped by 5 bases and J by 0 bases, with 10 bases between them. Based on the CDR3 plus reference TRBV19 and TRBJ1-1, the full variable domain is DGGITQSPKYLFRKEGQNVTLSCEQNLNHDAMYWYRQDPGQGLRLIYYSQIVNDFQKGDIAEGYSVSREKKESFPLTVTSAQKNPTAFYLCASSLDRVNTEAFFGQGTRLTVV.

Remarks on this clonotype: The junction departs from germline at one end; a sequencing error may be responsible. The CDR3 sequence: CASSLGILTEAIF. For the CDR3, the DNA is TGTGCCAGCAGTTTAGGCATCCTGACTGAAGCTATCTTT. The chain joins TRBV12-3 or TRBV12-4 to TRBJ1-1; D gene uncertain. The CDR3 sequence is 13 residues long.

The V and J genes are TRBV19 and TRBJ1-1, with 9 bases aligning to TRBD1. The CDR3 spans 15 residues. Germline V gene sequence: CDR1 LNHDA, CDR2 SQIVND (reference sequence). Losses at the gene ends were 5 bases for V and 1 base for J; bases not matched to a gene: 5. CDR3 protein: CASSRTGARNTEAFF. The CDR3 nucleotides are TGTGCCAGTAGTCGGACAGGGGCGCGGAACACTGAAGCTTTCTTT.

This clonotype was observed at least ten times. V gene TRBV20-1 combines with J gene TRBJ1-5; TRBD1 is a possible D gene (6 bases). Germline CDR1 is DFQATT and CDR2 is SNEGSKA (reference sequence). V was pared by 0 bases and J by 11 bases, with 17 bases between. The length of the CDR3 is 14 residues. CDR3 nucleotide sequence: TGCAGTGCTAGAGATCTCGGACAGCCTTGGACCCAGCATTTT. As protein: CSARDLGQPWTQHF.

This clonotype was detected only a few times. The rearrangement uses TRBV30 and TRBJ2-3; the D call may be TRBD1 or TRBD2 (6 bases each). This CDR3 has 14 amino acids. The V end was cut by 2 bases, the J end by 1 base, with 10 bases between. CDR1 GTSNPN and CDR2 SVGIG come from the germline V gene (reference sequence). The CDR3 DNA reads TGTGCCTGGAGTCTACGGGGGCGCACAGATACGCAGTATTTT. Translating it yields CAWSLRGRTDTQYF.

The CDR3 loop reads CAISEELESPLHF. The CDR3 DNA is TGTGCCATCAGTGAGGAACTGGAGTCACCCCTCCACTTT. This sequence joins TRBV10-3 and TRBJ1-6; D uncertain. Trimming removed 2 bases from V and 10 bases from J, with 9 bases in between. From germline, CDR1 is ENHRY and CDR2 SYGVKD. This CDR3 comprises 13 residues.

This clonotype has a single count. Possible read error: a much larger clone is one base away. The genes are TRBV6-1 and TRBJ2-7; 9 positions agree with TRBD2. Trimming at V came to 6 bases and at J to 4 bases, leaving 19 bases not matched to a gene. CDR3 length: 18 amino acids. CDR1 and CDR2 from the germline V gene are MNHNS and SASEGT. CDR3 in DNA: TGTGCCAGCAGCGCAGGGGCCCCGAGGGGCGGGAGGGCTTACGAGCAGTACTTC. It specifies CASSAGAPRGGRAYEQYF.

This clonotype was found many times. V is TRBV12-3 or TRBV12-4 and J is TRBJ2-7, with 12 bases identical to TRBD2. V trimming: 6 bases; J trimming: 4 bases; junction bases outside the gene matches: 1. The CDR3 contains 13 residues. As DNA, the CDR3 is TGTGCCAGCAGGACTAGCGGGAGTTACGAGCAGTACTTC. Translation: CASRTSGSYEQYF.

This clonotype was counted a few times. The chain recombines TRBV10-3 with TRBJ2-1; D call uncertain. The V end was cut by 5 bases, the J end by 5 bases, with 13 bases between. CDR3 length: 14 amino acids. From germline, CDR1 is ENHRY and CDR2 SYGVKD. The CDR3, as DNA: TGTGCCATCAGTCTACGGGTCGGCGACAATGAGCAGTTCTTC. Translation gives CAISLRVGDNEQFF.

This clonotype was recorded many times. The CDR3 region has the DNA TGTGCCAGCTCACCGACAGGGGAGTATGGCTACACCTTC. As protein: CASSPTGEYGYTF. The V and J genes are TRBV18 and TRBJ1-2; 8 bases match TRBD1. Per the germline V gene, CDR1 is KGHSH and CDR2 is LQKENI. V trimming: 3 bases; J trimming: 5 bases; junction bases outside the gene matches: 2. This CDR3 has 13 amino acids.

This clonotype was seen repeatedly, ten times or more. The CDR3 is CASSLNRGTSNQPQHF. The CDR3 DNA is TGTGCCAGCAGTTTAAACAGAGGGACTAGCAATCAGCCCCAGCATTTT. The chain combines TRBV11-2 with TRBJ1-5, with D tentatively TRBD1 (5 bases). The germline V and J ends were trimmed by 6 bases and 0 bases, with 15 bases remaining between them. Looked up from germline, CDR1 is SGHAT and CDR2 is FQNNGV. There are 16 residues in the CDR3.

Notes on this clonotype: A much larger clone lies a single base off, so this may be a read error. The CDR3 DNA follows: TGTGCCAGCAGACCTACAGGCCACCCTAATGAAAAACTGTTTTTT. Amino acid sequence: CASRPTGHPNEKLFF. V gene TRBV7-2 combines with J gene TRBJ1-4; possible D gene TRBD1, 5 bases. The CDR3 sequence is 15 residues long. V dropped 6 bases and J dropped 3 bases, with 14 bases sitting between them. The V gene's germline CDR1 is SGHTA and CDR2 FQGNSA.

This sequence joins TRBV7-9 and TRBJ2-5, with unresolved D. The CDR3 loop spans 12 amino acids. Trimming took off 4 bases at V and 5 bases at J, with 8 bases between the two ends. Germline values: CDR1 SEHNR, CDR2 FQNEAQ (reference sequence). This chain's CDR3 is CASSSAMETQYF. The CDR3 DNA follows: TGTGCCAGCAGCTCCGCCATGGAGACCCAGTACTTC.

V and J are TRBV7-9 and TRBJ2-3; D call uncertain. The V and J ends lost 1 base and 4 bases respectively, with 9 bases between them. The germline gives CDR1 SEHNR, CDR2 FQNEAQ (reference sequence). The CDR3 has 14 residues. The CDR3: CASSLGVSADTQYF. DNA of the CDR3: TGTGCCAGCAGCTTAGGGGTGAGCGCAGATACGCAGTATTTT. Full variable domain (remainder filled in from reference TRBV7-9 and TRBJ2-3): DTGVSQNPRHKITKRGQNVTFRCDPISEHNRLYWYRQTLGQGPEFLTYFQNEAQLEKSRLLSDRFSAERPKGSFSTLEIQRTEQGDSAMYLCASSLGVSADTQYFGPGTRLTVL.

For this clonotype: A much larger clone differs by one base, so this may be a read error. The chain combines TRBV6-1 with TRBJ2-1, with a possible D match to TRBD1 (7 bases). The CDR3 contains 16 residues. Germline V gene data show CDR1 as MNHNS and CDR2 as SASEGT. Here the CDR3 DNA reads TGTGCCAGCACCCTCGCAGGGGGAGGTTCCTACAATGAGCAGGTCTTC. This codes for CASTLAGGGSYNEQVF.

This clonotype was seen ten or more times. This chain uses TRBV12-3 or TRBV12-4 with TRBJ2-3; no reliable D call. The CDR3 extends over 13 amino acids. Trimming stripped 6 bases from V and 5 bases from J, with 12 bases between. The CDR3 reads CASSLNRVDTQYF. The CDR3 DNA follows: TGTGCCAGCAGCCTTAACCGGGTAGATACGCAGTATTTT.

This clonotype was seen at least ten times. CDR3 region: CASSRQGVGLGTGELFF. In DNA, the CDR3 is TGTGCCAGCAGTCGACAGGGGGTTGGGTTGGGTACCGGGGAGCTGTTTTTT. The genes are TRBV2 and TRBJ2-2, with TRBD1 matching 9 bases. The germline V gene encodes CDR1 SNHLY and CDR2 FYNNEI. The CDR3 runs to 17 residues. After removal of 5 bases from V and 5 bases from J, the junction contained 12 bases not matched to a gene. Full variable domain (rest looked up from reference TRBV2 and TRBJ2-2): EPEVTQTPSHQVTQMGQEVILRCVPISNHLYFYWYRQILGQKVEFLVSFYNNEISEKSEIFDDQFSVERPDGSNFTLKIRSTKLEDSAMYFCASSRQGVGLGTGELFFGEGSRLTVL.

This clonotype was picked up a small number of times. This chain's CDR3 is CASSLGDRQYTDTQYF. For the CDR3, the DNA is TGTGCCAGCAGCTTAGGGGACCGACAGTACACAGATACGCAGTATTTT. The chain has TRBV11-1 and TRBJ2-3, with D perhaps given as TRBD1 or TRBD2 (5 bases each). CDR1 and CDR2 from the germline V gene are SGHAT and FQDESV (reference sequence). Trimming stripped 1 base from V and 2 bases from J, with 13 bases between. The CDR3 is 16 amino acids.

The gene calls are TRBV7-2 and TRBJ2-3; D call uncertain. V gave up 6 bases and J gave up 2 bases, with 9 bases separating them. Germline loops: CDR1 SGHTA, CDR2 FQGNSA. The CDR3 is made up of 13 amino acids. In DNA, the CDR3 is TGTGCCAGCAGAAAGTCCATCACAGATACGCAGTATTTT. The encoded protein is CASRKSITDTQYF. The variable domain in full, with the rest retrieved from reference TRBV7-2 and TRBJ2-3, is GAGVSQSPSNKVTEKGKDVELRCDPISGHTALYWYRQSLGQGLEFLIYFQGNSAPDKSGLPSDRFSAERTGGSVSTLTIQRTQQEDSAVYLCASRKSITDTQYFGPGTRLTVL.

This clonotype was seen repeatedly, ten times or more. This chain connects TRBV5-1 to TRBJ2-3; D unresolved. CDR3 size: 12 residues. Germline lookup yields CDR1 SGHRS and CDR2 YFSETQ. V was clipped by 0 bases and J by 4 bases, with 3 bases between them. CDR3 residues: CASSLGADTQYF. CDR3 sequence (DNA): TGCGCCAGCAGCTTGGGCGCAGATACGCAGTATTTT.

The J gene is TRBJ2-7, the V gene TRBV29-1; D possibly matches TRBD1 or TRBD2 (5 bases each). V lost 4 bases to trimming and J lost 2 bases, with 15 bases between them. The CDR3 length is 14 residues. The V gene's germline CDR1 is SQVTM and CDR2 ANQGSEA. The CDR3 DNA reads as TGCAGCGTTGTGGGGACGGAGGAAACCTACGAGCAGTACTTC. It encodes CSVVGTEETYEQYF.